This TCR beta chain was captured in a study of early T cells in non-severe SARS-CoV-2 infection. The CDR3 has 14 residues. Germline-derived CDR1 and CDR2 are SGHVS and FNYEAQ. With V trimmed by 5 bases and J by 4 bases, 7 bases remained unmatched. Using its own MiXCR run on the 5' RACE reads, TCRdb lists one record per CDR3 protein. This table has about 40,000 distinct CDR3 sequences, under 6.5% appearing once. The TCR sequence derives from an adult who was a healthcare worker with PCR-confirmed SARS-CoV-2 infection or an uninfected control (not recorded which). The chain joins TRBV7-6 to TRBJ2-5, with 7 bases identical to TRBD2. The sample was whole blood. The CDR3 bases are TGTGCCAGCAGCGCGCGGGAGAGGGCAGAGACCCAGTACTTC. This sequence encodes CASSARERAETQYF. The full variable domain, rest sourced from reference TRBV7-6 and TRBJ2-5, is GAGVSQSPRYKVTKRGQDVALRCDPISGHVSLYWYRQALGQGPEFLTYFNYEAQQDKSGLPNDRFSAERPEGSISTLTIQRTEQRDSAMYRCASSARERAETQYFGPGTRLLVL.